A selection of T cell receptor beta chains follows, all from one sample in a study of blood T cell repertoires in COVID-19. Sequencing was performed with immunoSEQ multiplex PCR; in TCRdb, only in-frame clones are kept and a portion is missing. The sample holds approximately 170,000 clones; about 88% are singletons and the top ten take roughly 26%. The specimen sequenced was peripheral blood. The receptors here all came from a man aged 55-75 years with acute or convalescent COVID-19. Each CDR3 is given with its conserved first and last residue. Fields, in order: D gene, J gene, clone size, V gene, CDR3 DNA, CDR3 protein. The D gene is left open where the match is weak. Clone size is shown for a subset of rows, as once, few, many or a class of expanded clone.

D: NA; J: TRBJ2-1; size: few; V: TRBV5-6; DNA: TGTGCCAGCAGCCGGGGAGGAAGACATAATGAGCAGTTCTTC; CDR3: CASSRGGRHNEQFF
D: TRBD2; J: TRBJ2-3; size: NA; V: TRBV3-1/TRBV3-2; DNA: TGTGCCAGCAGCGGGCTAGCGGGACCTAATTTCTTCACAGATACGCAGTATTTT; CDR3: CASSGLAGPNFFTDTQYF
D: NA; J: TRBJ1-6; size: NA; V: TRBV9; DNA: TGTGCCAGCAGCGTAGAAGGGGCAGAGTCACCCCTCCACTTT; CDR3: CASSVEGAESPLHF
D: TRBD1; J: TRBJ1-6; size: NA; V: TRBV27; DNA: TGTGCCAGCAGTTTATCGGGGACAGCGAATTCACCCCTCCACTTT; CDR3: CASSLSGTANSPLHF
D: NA; J: TRBJ2-5; size: NA; V: TRBV27; DNA: TGTGCCAGCAGGGACCAGGGAGGAGGAGAGACCCAGTACTTC; CDR3: CASRDQGGGETQYF
D: TRBD1; J: TRBJ1-1; size: NA; V: TRBV7-2; DNA: TGTGCCAGCAGCTATTTGGTGGGACAGGAAGCTTTCTTT; CDR3: CASSYLVGQEAFF
D: NA; J: TRBJ2-3; size: NA; V: TRBV19; DNA: TGTGCCAGTAGTAAGGCTAGCGCGGCAGATACGCAGTATTTT; CDR3: CASSKASAADTQYF
D: NA; J: TRBJ2-2; size: NA; V: TRBV19; DNA: TGTGCCAGTAGTGACCAGGGTGGCACCGGGGAGCTGTTTTTT; CDR3: CASSDQGGTGELFF
D: NA; J: TRBJ2-1; size: NA; V: TRBV2; DNA: TGTGCCAGCAGTGCTAATAACCGGGACACCCTCTTCGATGAGCAGTTCTTC; CDR3: CASSANNRDTLFDEQFF
D: NA; J: TRBJ1-4; size: NA; V: TRBV3-1/TRBV3-2; DNA: TGTGCCAGCAGCCAAGGGGAGGGGGTCGGAACTAATGAAAAACTGTTTTTT; CDR3: CASSQGEGVGTNEKLFF
D: NA; J: TRBJ1-5; size: NA; V: TRBV19; DNA: TGTGCCAGTAGGGCGGACTCCGGTGGTAGCAATCAGCCCCAGCATTTT; CDR3: CASRADSGGSNQPQHF
D: TRBD1; J: TRBJ1-1; size: NA; V: TRBV2; DNA: TGTGCCAGCAGCCGGGACAGGAACACTGAAGCTTTCTTT; CDR3: CASSRDRNTEAFF
D: NA; J: TRBJ2-1; size: NA; V: TRBV11-2; DNA: TGTGCCAGCAGCCCTCCGGCGGCCAATGAGCAGTTCTTC; CDR3: CASSPPAANEQFF
D: TRBD2; J: TRBJ2-1; size: NA; V: TRBV4-2; DNA: TGTGCCCGCAGCCAAGGGGGCGGGGGGGCTTATGAGCAGTTCTTC; CDR3: CARSQGGGGAYEQFF
D: NA; J: TRBJ1-2; size: NA; V: TRBV2; DNA: TGTGCCAGCTCACAGGGTTTAGGCTATGGCTACACCTTC; CDR3: CASSQGLGYGYTF
D: NA; J: TRBJ1-5; size: NA; V: TRBV19; DNA: TGTGCCAGTAGTATAAGAGCCCAAGGACAGAATCAGCCCCAGCATTTT; CDR3: CASSIRAQGQNQPQHF
D: TRBD1; J: TRBJ1-2; size: few; V: TRBV10-3; DNA: TGTGCCATCACCGCAGGACAGGATTATGGCTACACCTTC; CDR3: CAITAGQDYGYTF
D: NA; J: TRBJ1-2; size: few; V: TRBV12-5; DNA: TGTGCTAGTGGTGCCTCCGGGATGGGCTATGGCTACACCTTC; CDR3: CASGASGMGYGYTF
D: NA; J: TRBJ2-2; size: NA; V: TRBV6-6; DNA: TGTGCCAGCAGTTCAACCGGGGAGCTGTTTTTT; CDR3: CASSSTGELFF
D: NA; J: TRBJ1-3; size: few; V: TRBV2; DNA: TGTGCCAGCAGCCCCGAGGGCCTGGGAGGAAACACCATATATTTT; CDR3: CASSPEGLGGNTIYF
D: NA; J: TRBJ1-6; size: NA; V: TRBV24-1; DNA: TGTGCCACTCAGGCGAGCTCCTATAATTCACCCCTCCACTTT; CDR3: CATQASSYNSPLHF
D: NA; J: TRBJ2-1; size: NA; V: TRBV4-1; DNA: TGCGCCAGCAGCCTCATGAGCGAGTACAATGAGCAGTTCTTC; CDR3: CASSLMSEYNEQFF
D: NA; J: TRBJ1-4; size: NA; V: TRBV3-1/TRBV3-2; DNA: TGTGCCAGCAGCCAAGGGTGGTCGGCTAATGAAAAACTGTTTTTT; CDR3: CASSQGWSANEKLFF
D: TRBD1; J: TRBJ1-2; size: NA; V: TRBV7-2; DNA: TGTGCCAGCAGCTCAGGACAGGGGGCGTACTATGGCTACACCTTC; CDR3: CASSSGQGAYYGYTF
D: NA; J: TRBJ2-5; size: NA; V: TRBV29-1; DNA: TGCAGCGTTGGACATCAACAGGCCCAGTACTTC; CDR3: CSVGHQQAQYF
D: TRBD1; J: TRBJ1-4; size: NA; V: TRBV4-2; DNA: TGTGCCAGCAGCCAAGCCCCGGGACAGGGGGCAGAAAAACTGTTTTTT; CDR3: CASSQAPGQGAEKLFF
D: TRBD2; J: TRBJ2-3; size: NA; V: TRBV19; DNA: TGTGCCAGTACGGGGGGAGATACGCAGTATTTT; CDR3: CASTGGDTQYF
D: TRBD1; J: TRBJ1-4; size: NA; V: TRBV4-1; DNA: TGCGCCAGCAGCCAAGAAGGACAGGGGGTATCTAATGAAAAACTGTTTTTT; CDR3: CASSQEGQGVSNEKLFF
D: NA; J: TRBJ2-3; size: NA; V: TRBV7-2; DNA: TGTGCCAGCAGACTCGTGGTGGGAGCATCCGATACGCAGTATTTT; CDR3: CASRLVVGASDTQYF
D: NA; J: TRBJ2-3; size: NA; V: TRBV7-6; DNA: TGTGCCAGCAGCTTATATCCCGCAGGCACAGATACGCAGTATTTT; CDR3: CASSLYPAGTDTQYF
D: NA; J: TRBJ1-2; size: NA; V: TRBV4-1; DNA: TGCGCCAGCAGCCAAGCTGTTTCTGGCTACACCTTC; CDR3: CASSQAVSGYTF
D: NA; J: TRBJ1-3; size: NA; V: TRBV6-1; DNA: TGTGCCAGCAGTGTTGGCAGGCCTTACTCTGGAAACACCATATATTTT; CDR3: CASSVGRPYSGNTIYF
D: NA; J: TRBJ1-5; size: few; V: TRBV6-1; DNA: TGTGCCAGCAGTGATGCCCTCCGTCGGGCCTCGGGGCAGCCCCAGCATTTT; CDR3: CASSDALRRASGQPQHF
D: NA; J: TRBJ1-5; size: NA; V: TRBV5-6; DNA: TGTGCCAGCAGCTTGTACAGGACAGCTTCCAATCAGCCCCAGCATTTT; CDR3: CASSLYRTASNQPQHF
D: TRBD1; J: TRBJ2-7; size: once; V: TRBV5-4; DNA: TGTGCCAGCAGCTTAACCGGGACAGGGTCCTACGAGCAGTACTTC; CDR3: CASSLTGTGSYEQYF
D: TRBD1; J: TRBJ1-1; size: few; V: TRBV6-5; DNA: TGTGCCAGCAGTTACTCGACAGGGGCTCGGGGGTTCTTT; CDR3: CASSYSTGARGFF
D: NA; J: TRBJ1-4; size: NA; V: TRBV28; DNA: TGTGCCAGCAGTTTATCCTCCTGGGAGGAAAAACTGTTTTTT; CDR3: CASSLSSWEEKLFF
D: TRBD1; J: TRBJ1-1; size: NA; V: TRBV30; DNA: TGTGCCTGGAGTGTTGAGACAGGGGCGCACACTGAAGCTTTCTTT; CDR3: CAWSVETGAHTEAFF
D: NA; J: TRBJ1-2; size: few; V: TRBV7-9; DNA: TGTGCCAGCAGCTTCAGAGGGCCCGAAGGGGGCTACACCTTC; CDR3: CASSFRGPEGGYTF
D: NA; J: TRBJ2-3; size: NA; V: TRBV4-1; DNA: TGCGCCAGCACCGGAGGAGATACGCAGTATTTT; CDR3: CASTGGDTQYF
D: TRBD1; J: TRBJ1-2; size: NA; V: TRBV6-4; DNA: TGTGCCAGCAGCCTTGGGGCAGGGGGCGCGAACTATGGCTACACCTTC; CDR3: CASSLGAGGANYGYTF
D: TRBD1; J: TRBJ1-2; size: NA; V: TRBV28; DNA: TGTGCCAGCAACTGGGGACAGAATGGCTACACCTTC; CDR3: CASNWGQNGYTF
D: NA; J: TRBJ1-5; size: NA; V: TRBV27; DNA: TGTGCCAGCAGTTTCAGGGGAAATCAGCCCCAGCATTTT; CDR3: CASSFRGNQPQHF
D: NA; J: TRBJ2-2; size: NA; V: TRBV18; DNA: TGTGCCAGCTCACCACGGACAATGACCGGGGAGCTGTTTTTT; CDR3: CASSPRTMTGELFF
D: NA; J: TRBJ1-1; size: NA; V: TRBV7-9; DNA: TGTGCCAGCGGTGACAGTACCAACACTGAAGCTTTCTTT; CDR3: CASGDSTNTEAFF
D: TRBD2; J: TRBJ2-7; size: NA; V: TRBV5-4; DNA: TGTGCCAGCAGTCCCGCTAGCGGGAGGGCATACGAGCAGTACTTC; CDR3: CASSPASGRAYEQYF
D: TRBD1; J: TRBJ1-2; size: NA; V: TRBV9; DNA: TGTGCCAGCAGCAGGGACAGGCCGAGTGGCTACACCTTC; CDR3: CASSRDRPSGYTF